These T cell receptor beta chains were read from a single sample in a study of CD8+ T cells in alopecia areata. Measured with immunoSEQ multiplex PCR; TCRdb has only the in-frame clones, and not every one. The repertoire holds about 290,000 clones, with 55% to 75% as singletons. Sequences were derived from CD4+ T cells sorted from blood, sampled at week 24, from a patient treated with tofacitinib. These TCRs come from a human donor with alopecia areata. CDR3s include the opening cysteine and the closing phenylalanine or tryptophan. The D gene is left open where the match is weak. Clone size is stated in some rows and not others, as once, few, many or a class when expanded.

clone_size d_call cdr3_length j_call v_call cdr3_aa cdr3_nt
once - 17 TRBJ1-2 TRBV1 CTSSQDCRQGTNYGYTF TGCACCAGCAGCCAAGATTGTAGACAGGGGACTAACTATGGCTACACCTTC
few TRBD2 15 TRBJ2-5 TRBV4-1 CASSHRGGTLETQYF TGCGCCAGCAGCCACCGGGGGGGGACTCTAGAGACCCAGTACTTC
- - 13 TRBJ1-1 TRBV2 CATRIGMNTEAFF TGTGCCACCCGAATCGGGATGAACACTGAAGCTTTCTTT
- - 12 TRBJ1-1 TRBV30 CAWNPGRPEAFF TGTGCCTGGAACCCAGGGCGTCCTGAAGCTTTCTTT
- TRBD2 17 TRBJ2-3 TRBV28 CASSLRASSGNTDTQYF TGTGCCAGCAGTTTACGGGCTTCTAGCGGGAACACAGATACGCAGTATTTT
- TRBD2 15 TRBJ2-1 TRBV5-1 CASSLVSGEYNEQFF TGCGCCAGCAGCTTGGTTAGCGGGGAGTATAATGAGCAGTTCTTC
- - 15 TRBJ2-7 TRBV2 CASSEVLALRDEQYF TGTGCCAGCAGTGAGGTACTAGCCTTACGTGACGAGCAGTACTTC
- - 14 TRBJ1-4 TRBV29-1 CSVDPRVQGEKLFF TGCAGCGTTGATCCTAGGGTACAGGGTGAAAAACTGTTTTTT
few - 15 TRBJ2-5 TRBV4-1 CASSQPTDRERTQYF TGCGCCAGCAGCCAACCGACAGACCGAGAGAGAACCCAGTACTTC
- - 16 TRBJ1-1 TRBV5-1 CASSFNVFGMNTEAFF TGCGCCAGCAGCTTTAACGTGTTTGGGATGAACACTGAAGCTTTCTTT
- - 14 TRBJ1-2 TRBV2 CASSVSRTNYGYTF TGTGCCAGCAGTGTTTCCAGAACGAACTATGGCTACACCTTC
- - 14 TRBJ2-5 TRBV4-3 CASSQDTGTETQYF TGCGCCAGCAGCCAAGATACGGGAACGGAGACCCAGTACTTC
once - 16 TRBJ2-3 TRBV4-1 CASSQSPARLRDTQYF TGCGCCAGCAGCCAAAGCCCAGCGCGGCTTAGGGATACGCAGTATTTT
few TRBD1 16 TRBJ1-4 TRBV4-3 CASSQEPGTVAEKLFF TGCGCCAGCAGCCAAGAACCCGGGACAGTGGCTGAAAAACTGTTTTTT
few TRBD1 15 TRBJ1-1 TRBV7-9 CASRQITGGNTEAFF TGTGCCAGCAGGCAAATTACAGGGGGGAACACTGAAGCTTTCTTT
few TRBD1 16 TRBJ1-1 TRBV29-1 CSVEMGTGAFNTEAFF TGCAGCGTTGAAATGGGGACAGGGGCCTTTAACACTGAAGCTTTCTTT
- - 14 TRBJ2-7 TRBV4-1 CASSRGLPSGEQYF TGCGCCAGCAGCCGCGGACTGCCGTCGGGCGAGCAGTACTTC
- TRBD1 15 TRBJ2-7 TRBV29-1 CSVLQGTLLIYEQYF TGCAGCGTGCTACAGGGGACCCTACTTATCTACGAGCAGTACTTC
- - 16 TRBJ2-1 TRBV5-4 CASSPTTGGNYNEQFF TGTGCCAGCAGCCCCACCACGGGGGGCAACTACAATGAGCAGTTCTTC
- - 11 TRBJ2-5 TRBV30 CAWSVQETQYF TGTGCCTGGAGTGTACAGGAGACCCAGTACTTC
- TRBD2 15 TRBJ2-1 TRBV29-1 CSVPFPGLRSNEQFF TGCAGCGTTCCATTCCCGGGACTAAGGTCGAATGAGCAGTTCTTC
- - 12 TRBJ2-7 TRBV27 CASSLSKGEQYF TGTGCCAGCAGTTTATCGAAGGGCGAGCAGTACTTC
- - 19 TRBJ2-1 TRBV4-3 CASSQQGTANARGYNEQFF TGCGCCAGCAGCCAACAGGGAACAGCCAACGCGAGGGGGTACAATGAGCAGTTCTTC
few - 16 TRBJ2-1 TRBV30 CAWNPRGRRSYNEQFF TGTGCCTGGAACCCTCGAGGCAGGCGGTCCTACAATGAGCAGTTCTTC
- TRBD1 15 TRBJ1-1 TRBV28 CASRQTTGWHTEAFF TGTGCCAGCAGACAAACGACAGGGTGGCACACTGAAGCTTTCTTT
- TRBD2 16 TRBJ2-1 TRBV4-3 CASSQDPSGGYNEQFF TGCGCCAGCAGCCAAGATCCATCGGGGGGATACAATGAGCAGTTCTTC
few - 16 TRBJ2-6 TRBV4-2 CASSQGDVAGANVLTF TGTGCCAGCAGCCAAGGTGATGTAGCTGGGGCCAACGTCCTGACTTTC
- - 12 TRBJ2-7 TRBV15 CATSTTEYEQYF TGTGCCACCAGCACCACGGAATACGAGCAGTACTTC
- - 13 TRBJ2-5 TRBV6-4 CASSRGVAETQYF TGTGCCAGCAGTAGGGGGGTTGCGGAGACCCAGTACTTC
few TRBD1 13 TRBJ2-5 TRBV29-1 CSVRQGGQETQYF TGCAGCGTTAGACAGGGGGGACAAGAGACCCAGTACTTC
- TRBD1 12 TRBJ1-1 TRBV28 CASSLGGFEAFF TGTGCCAGCAGTCTAGGGGGCTTCGAAGCTTTCTTT
- - 13 TRBJ1-1 TRBV7-2 CASSLDPATEAFF TGTGCCAGCAGCCTAGACCCAGCTACTGAAGCTTTCTTT
few - 13 TRBJ2-3 TRBV11-2 CASSSGAADTQYF TGTGCCAGCAGCTCCGGAGCCGCAGATACGCAGTATTTT
- - 14 TRBJ2-7 TRBV10-3 CATRRDLGVYEQYF TGTGCCACCCGGAGGGATTTAGGTGTCTACGAGCAGTACTTC
- - 13 TRBJ1-1 TRBV29-1 CSVEVGGITEAFF TGCAGCGTTGAAGTAGGGGGGATCACTGAAGCTTTCTTT
- - 15 TRBJ2-1 TRBV12-5 CASGLDPVGDNEQFF TGTGCTAGTGGTTTGGACCCGGTTGGGGACAATGAGCAGTTCTTC
once - 14 TRBJ2-1 TRBV9 CASSVGPRVDEQFF TGTGCCAGCAGCGTAGGTCCCCGGGTCGATGAGCAGTTCTTC
few - 13 TRBJ2-3 TRBV29-1 CSQTQGGTDTQYF TGCAGCCAAACCCAAGGGGGCACAGATACGCAGTATTTT
few TRBD2 14 TRBJ2-7 TRBV7-2 CASSNSGGTYEQYF TGTGCCAGCAGCAATAGCGGGGGGACCTACGAGCAGTACTTC
- TRBD2 15 TRBJ2-3 TRBV15 CATSRDSGGADTQYF TGTGCCACCAGCAGAGATAGCGGGGGGGCGGATACGCAGTATTTT
few - 17 TRBJ2-2 TRBV23-1 CASSQSGVRANTGELFF TGCGCCAGCAGTCAATCGGGAGTCAGGGCGAACACCGGGGAGCTGTTTTTT
- - 12 TRBJ2-5 TRBV29-1 CSAGHPGETQYF TGCAGCGCGGGACATCCGGGAGAGACCCAGTACTTC
- - 12 TRBJ1-1 TRBV18 CASSQVNTEAFF TGTGCCAGCTCACAGGTGAACACTGAAGCTTTCTTT
- - 14 TRBJ2-1 TRBV25-1 CASSRGSPTDEQFF TGTGCCAGCAGCCGAGGGAGCCCCACGGATGAGCAGTTCTTC
few - 12 TRBJ2-3 TRBV2 CASSETGNTQYF TGTGCCAGCAGTGAAACAGGAAATACGCAGTATTTT
- - 15 TRBJ2-3 TRBV4-2 CASSQVAEVADTQYF TGTGCCAGCAGCCAAGTCGCAGAGGTGGCAGATACGCAGTATTTT